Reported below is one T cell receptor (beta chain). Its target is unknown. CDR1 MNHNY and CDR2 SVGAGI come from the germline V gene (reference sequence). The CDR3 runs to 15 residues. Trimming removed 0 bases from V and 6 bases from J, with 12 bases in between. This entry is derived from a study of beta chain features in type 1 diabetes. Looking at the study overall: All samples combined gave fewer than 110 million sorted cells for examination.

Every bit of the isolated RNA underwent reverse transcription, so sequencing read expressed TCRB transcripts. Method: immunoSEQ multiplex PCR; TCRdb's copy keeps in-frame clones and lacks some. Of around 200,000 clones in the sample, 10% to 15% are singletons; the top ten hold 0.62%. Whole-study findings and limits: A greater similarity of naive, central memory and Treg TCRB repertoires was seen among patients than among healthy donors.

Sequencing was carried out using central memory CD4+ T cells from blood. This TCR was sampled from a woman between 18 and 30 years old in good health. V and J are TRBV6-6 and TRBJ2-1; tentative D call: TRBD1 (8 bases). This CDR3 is CASSYSYRGGNEQFF. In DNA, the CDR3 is TGTGCCAGCAGTTACTCGTACAGGGGGGGCAATGAGCAGTTCTTC.